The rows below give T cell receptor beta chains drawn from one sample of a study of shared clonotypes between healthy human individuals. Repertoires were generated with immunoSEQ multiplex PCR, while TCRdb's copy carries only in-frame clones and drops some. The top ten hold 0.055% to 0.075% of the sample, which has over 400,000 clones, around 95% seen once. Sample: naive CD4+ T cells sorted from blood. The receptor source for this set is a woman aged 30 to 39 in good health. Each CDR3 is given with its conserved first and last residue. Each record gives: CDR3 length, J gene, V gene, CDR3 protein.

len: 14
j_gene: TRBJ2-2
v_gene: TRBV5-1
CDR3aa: CASSSGNAAGELFF

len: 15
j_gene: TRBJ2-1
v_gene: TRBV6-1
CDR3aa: CASSEWEGPGPEQFF

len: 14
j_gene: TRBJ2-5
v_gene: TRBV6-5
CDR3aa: CASKFGTSGETQYF

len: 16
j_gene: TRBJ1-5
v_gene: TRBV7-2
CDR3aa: CASSTDGIYSNQPQHF

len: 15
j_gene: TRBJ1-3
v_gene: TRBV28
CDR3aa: CASSEDRGSGNTIYF

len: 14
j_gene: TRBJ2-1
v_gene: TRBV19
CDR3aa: CASSRDLPRNEQFF

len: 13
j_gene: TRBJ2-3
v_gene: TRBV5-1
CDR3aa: CASTTTGRDTQYF

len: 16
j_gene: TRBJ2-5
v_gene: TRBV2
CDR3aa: CASSGQGVLFVETQYF

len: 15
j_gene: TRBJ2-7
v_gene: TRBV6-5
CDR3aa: CASSYAREGFYEQYF

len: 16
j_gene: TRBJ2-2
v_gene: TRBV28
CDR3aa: CASSLQPAGNTGELFF

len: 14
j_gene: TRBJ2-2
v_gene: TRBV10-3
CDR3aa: CAISATGLTGELFF

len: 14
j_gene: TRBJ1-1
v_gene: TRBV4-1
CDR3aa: CASSHPREGPEAFF

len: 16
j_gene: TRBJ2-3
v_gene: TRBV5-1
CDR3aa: CASSLTSVPSTDTQYF

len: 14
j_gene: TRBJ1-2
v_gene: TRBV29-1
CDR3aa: CSVEGPGTGVGYTF

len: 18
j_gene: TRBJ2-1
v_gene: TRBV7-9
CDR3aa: CASSLVGGRAAFNNEQFF

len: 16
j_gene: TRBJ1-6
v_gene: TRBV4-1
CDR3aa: CASSPSESSYNSPLHF

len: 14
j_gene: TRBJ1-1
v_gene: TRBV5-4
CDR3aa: CASSVGQGNTEAFF

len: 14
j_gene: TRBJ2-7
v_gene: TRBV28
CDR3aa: CASSFVSNFYEQYF

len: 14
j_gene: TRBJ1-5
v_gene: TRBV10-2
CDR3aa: CASSDGGKDQPQHF

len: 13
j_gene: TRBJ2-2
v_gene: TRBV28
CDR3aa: CASSFGNTGELFF

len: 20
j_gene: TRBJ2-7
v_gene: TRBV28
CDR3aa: CASSGTTGSWTSGDSYEQYF

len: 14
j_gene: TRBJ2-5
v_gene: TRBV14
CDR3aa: CASSQDLAAQTQYF

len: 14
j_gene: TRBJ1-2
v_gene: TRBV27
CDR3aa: CASSLWGSNYGYTF

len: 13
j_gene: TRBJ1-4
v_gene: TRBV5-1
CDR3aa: CASRQGQNEKLFF

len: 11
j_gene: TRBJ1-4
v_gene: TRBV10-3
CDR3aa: CAISNDEKLFF

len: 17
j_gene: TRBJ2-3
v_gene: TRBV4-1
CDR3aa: CASSQAGLAGGTDTQYF

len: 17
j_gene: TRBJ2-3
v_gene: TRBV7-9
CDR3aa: CASSLDLLGAGTDTQYF

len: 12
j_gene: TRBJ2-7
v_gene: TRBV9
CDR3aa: CASSVAEGKQYF

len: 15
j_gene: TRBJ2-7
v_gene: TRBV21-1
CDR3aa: CASSPEAGESYEQYF

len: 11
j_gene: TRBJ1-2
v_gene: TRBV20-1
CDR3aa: CSARDRGHYTF

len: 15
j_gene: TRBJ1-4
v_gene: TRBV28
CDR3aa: CASSSGTGGAEKLFF

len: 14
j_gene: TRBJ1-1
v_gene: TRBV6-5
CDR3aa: CASSARVRGTEAFF

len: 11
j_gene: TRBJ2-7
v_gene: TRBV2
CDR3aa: CASRATGRPYF

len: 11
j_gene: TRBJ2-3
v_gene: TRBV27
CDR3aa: CASSRWDTQYF

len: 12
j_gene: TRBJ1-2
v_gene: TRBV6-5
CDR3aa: CASRTDSYGYTF

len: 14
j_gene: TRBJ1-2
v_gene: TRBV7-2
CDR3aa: CASRSQVQVDGYTF

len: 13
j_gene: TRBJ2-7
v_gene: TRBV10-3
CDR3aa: CAISGRGRDEQYF

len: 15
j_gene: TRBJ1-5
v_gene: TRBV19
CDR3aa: CASRNRDRYNQPQHF

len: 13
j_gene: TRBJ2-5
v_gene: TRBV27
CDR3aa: CASRGLGGETQYF

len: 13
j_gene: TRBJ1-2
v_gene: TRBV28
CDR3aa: CASSLSQIYGYTF

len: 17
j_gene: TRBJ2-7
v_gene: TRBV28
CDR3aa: CASSPISQGGKGYEQYF

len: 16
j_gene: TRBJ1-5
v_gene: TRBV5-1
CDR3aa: CASSLDPLNGNQPQHF

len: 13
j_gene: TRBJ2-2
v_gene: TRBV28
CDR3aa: CASIESGPGELFF

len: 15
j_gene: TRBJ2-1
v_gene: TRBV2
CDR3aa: CASSEGGRDYNEQFF

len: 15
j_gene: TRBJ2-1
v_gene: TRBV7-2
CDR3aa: CASSLASRLPNEQFF

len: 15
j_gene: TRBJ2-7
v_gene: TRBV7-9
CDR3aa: CASSFQGTVSYEQYF

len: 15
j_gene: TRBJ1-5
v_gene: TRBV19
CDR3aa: CASSWPTGGNQPQHF

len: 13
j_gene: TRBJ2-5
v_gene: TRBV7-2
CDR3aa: CASSLSSRETQYF

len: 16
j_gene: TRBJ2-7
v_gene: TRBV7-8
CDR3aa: CASSLAGTPAAYEQYF

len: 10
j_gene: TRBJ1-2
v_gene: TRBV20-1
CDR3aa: CSTSGDGYTF

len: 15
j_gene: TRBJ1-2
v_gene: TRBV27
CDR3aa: CASSYGQGFAYGYTF

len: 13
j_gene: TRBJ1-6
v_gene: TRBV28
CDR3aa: CASSWDRGSPLHF

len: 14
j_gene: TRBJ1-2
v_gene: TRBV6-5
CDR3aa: CASSLGQSIYGYTF

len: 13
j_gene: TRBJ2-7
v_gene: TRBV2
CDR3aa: CASNEGTSDEQYF

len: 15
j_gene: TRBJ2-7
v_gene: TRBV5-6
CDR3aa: CASSLRTGVDYEQYF

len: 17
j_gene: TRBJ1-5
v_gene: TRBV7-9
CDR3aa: CASSLSTGAMGNQPQHF

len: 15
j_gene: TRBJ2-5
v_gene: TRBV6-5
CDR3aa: CASSYPGLAGGTQYF